This T cell receptor (beta chain) derives from a study of Graves' ophthalmopathy and Graves' hyperthyroidism. This clonotype was seen many times. No antigen is known for it. General study findings and limits: The majority of expanded thyroid clonotypes above 0.001 frequency also occurred in blood. The model predicted ophthalmopathy progression with around 70% sensitivity and 72% to 85% specificity.

Ophthalmopathy not arising within 18 months of follow-up defined hyperthyroidism as stable. Clinical symptoms and serum thyroxine were used for diagnosis; TRAb, thyroid ultrasound and orbital computed tomography were also relied on. Amplification of the TCR beta CDR3 regions used RNA transcripts (as template). RT-PCR was first run with HTBI primers, then multiplex PCR in a second round. MiXCR, run by TCRdb on the multiplex PCR reads, gives a single entry per CDR3 protein. The repertoire has more than 300,000 distinct CDR3 sequences, roughly 15% of them found once; the top ten carry roughly 7%. The CDR3 consists of 12 residues. From germline, CDR1 is MNHNS and CDR2 SASEGT. V was clipped by 6 bases and J by 5 bases; unmatched bases: 3.

This TCR derives from a woman under 30 with stable Graves' hyperthyroidism. What was sequenced was peripheral blood. The rearrangement uses TRBV6-1 and TRBJ1-2, with TRBD1 matching 7 bases. This CDR3 reads CASRGQPYGYTF. The CDR3 bases are TGTGCCAGCAGGGGACAGCCTTATGGCTACACCTTC.